These T cell receptor beta chains were read from a single sample in a study of blood T cell repertoires in COVID-19. Profiling relied on immunoSEQ multiplex PCR, and the TCRdb table lists in-frame clones only, not all of them. The data contain roughly 310,000 clones, about 90% of them singletons. The sample consisted of peripheral blood. Receptors originate from a woman aged 30 to 39 with COVID-19, enrolled during active disease. Both conserved end residues are part of each CDR3. Each record gives: D gene, clone size, V gene, J gene, CDR3 protein, CDR3 DNA. A D gene is named only where the DNA matches it firmly. Size tells how often a clone was seen (once, few, many) or the class of an expanded clone, and some rows leave it out.

TRBD2	-	TRBV6-1	TRBJ2-7	CASSEWGGLAGRAYEQYF	TGTGCCAGCAGTGAATGGGGAGGACTAGCGGGAAGAGCCTACGAGCAGTACTTC
TRBD1	-	TRBV29-1	TRBJ2-1	CSVEAPDRAPNNEQFF	TGCAGCGTTGAAGCCCCCGACAGGGCGCCTAACAATGAGCAGTTCTTC
-	-	TRBV6-5	TRBJ1-2	CASSGPGGVRGYTF	TGTGCCAGCAGCGGTCCGGGGGGCGTTCGCGGCTACACCTTC
-	-	TRBV19	TRBJ1-2	CASEAGGYGYTF	TGTGCCAGTGAGGCGGGAGGCTATGGCTACACCTTC
TRBD2	once	TRBV9	TRBJ2-1	CASSVDLAGRNEQFF	TGTGCCAGCAGCGTAGACTTAGCGGGCCGCAATGAGCAGTTCTTC
-	-	TRBV27	TRBJ2-1	CASRILPSSYNEQFF	TGTGCCAGCAGGATACTCCCGAGCTCCTACAATGAGCAGTTCTTC
TRBD2	-	TRBV11-3	TRBJ2-1	CASSPGTSGSNEQFF	TGTGCCAGCAGCCCCGGGACTAGCGGAAGCAATGAGCAGTTCTTC
TRBD2	-	TRBV5-1	TRBJ2-3	CASTGSGRTDTQYF	TGCGCCAGCACGGGAAGCGGGAGAACAGATACGCAGTATTTT
-	-	TRBV19	TRBJ1-1	CASSMDPGEWNTEAFF	TGTGCCAGTAGTATGGATCCAGGGGAGTGGAACACTGAAGCTTTCTTT
TRBD1	-	TRBV24-1	TRBJ1-6	CATRGPGPITGTGLHNSPLHF	TGTGCCACTCGGGGCCCAGGTCCTATTACCGGGACAGGACTTCATAATTCACCCCTCCACTTT
TRBD2	-	TRBV7-6	TRBJ2-1	CASSIRTSGRNEQFF	TGTGCCAGCAGCATTCGGACTAGCGGGAGAAATGAGCAGTTCTTC
TRBD1	-	TRBV29-1	TRBJ1-5	CSVAYGTGGNQPQHF	TGCAGCGTTGCATACGGGACAGGGGGGAATCAGCCCCAGCATTTT
-	-	TRBV5-6	TRBJ2-3	CASSPRWEFTDTQYF	TGTGCCAGCAGCCCCCGATGGGAGTTCACAGATACGCAGTATTTT
TRBD2	-	TRBV7-2	TRBJ2-1	CASRSGTSGVGEQFF	TGTGCCAGCAGATCCGGGACTAGCGGTGTGGGTGAGCAGTTCTTC
TRBD1	-	TRBV5-1	TRBJ1-5	CASSLDGTGAQPQHF	TGCGCCAGCAGCTTGGACGGGACAGGCGCGCAGCCCCAGCATTTT
TRBD2	-	TRBV24-1	TRBJ2-1	CATSDSQGLARKAYNEQFF	TGTGCCACCAGTGACTCACAAGGACTAGCGCGAAAAGCTTACAATGAGCAGTTCTTC
TRBD1	-	TRBV19	TRBJ1-6	CASSISQGDSPLHF	TGTGCCAGTAGTATTTCACAGGGGGATTCACCCCTCCACTTT
-	-	TRBV29-1	TRBJ2-3	CSVDRTTSTQYF	TGCAGCGTTGATAGGACTACTAGTACGCAGTATTTT
-	-	TRBV6-2/TRBV6-3	TRBJ2-2	CASSYLPSPGELFF	TGTGCCAGCAGTTATCTACCTAGCCCCGGGGAGCTGTTTTTT
-	-	TRBV19	TRBJ2-3	CASTHLASASTDTQYF	TGTGCCAGTACCCATTTAGCTAGCGCGAGCACAGATACGCAGTATTTT
-	-	TRBV6-1	TRBJ1-1	CASSEAVVMNTEAFF	TGTGCCAGCAGTGAAGCCGTTGTTATGAACACTGAAGCTTTCTTT
TRBD2	once	TRBV9	TRBJ2-1	CASSETSGRYNEQFF	TGTGCCAGCAGTGAGACTAGCGGGCGATACAATGAGCAGTTCTTC
TRBD2	-	TRBV15	TRBJ2-3	CATSGGLASDTQYF	TGTGCCACCAGCGGAGGACTAGCATCAGATACGCAGTATTTT
TRBD1	-	TRBV19	TRBJ1-1	CASSSIRDSGPEAFF	TGTGCCAGTAGTTCAATCCGGGACAGTGGCCCTGAAGCTTTCTTT
TRBD1	-	TRBV6-5	TRBJ1-3	CASSIDRGSGNTIYF	TGTGCCAGCAGCATCGACAGGGGCTCTGGAAACACCATATATTTT
-	-	TRBV27	TRBJ1-4	CASSLLGGNEKLFF	TGTGCCAGCAGTCTACTCGGAGGGAATGAAAAACTGTTTTTT
TRBD2	-	TRBV3-1/TRBV3-2	TRBJ2-2	CASRGAGGRTGELFF	TGTGCCAGCAGGGGAGCGGGAGGGCGCACCGGGGAGCTGTTTTTT
-	-	TRBV10-3	TRBJ1-5	CAISASGDQPQHF	TGTGCCATCAGTGCGTCAGGGGATCAGCCCCAGCATTTT
TRBD1	-	TRBV7-9	TRBJ1-1	CASSFDRADTEAFF	TGTGCCAGCAGCTTCGACAGGGCCGACACTGAAGCTTTCTTT
-	-	TRBV19	TRBJ2-7	CASNQGRATYEQYF	TGTGCCAGTAATCAGGGCAGGGCAACCTACGAGCAGTACTTC
-	-	TRBV7-2	TRBJ1-5	CASSLGGRRPGNQPQHF	TGTGCCAGCAGCTTAGGCGGGCGGCGGCCGGGCAATCAGCCCCAGCATTTT